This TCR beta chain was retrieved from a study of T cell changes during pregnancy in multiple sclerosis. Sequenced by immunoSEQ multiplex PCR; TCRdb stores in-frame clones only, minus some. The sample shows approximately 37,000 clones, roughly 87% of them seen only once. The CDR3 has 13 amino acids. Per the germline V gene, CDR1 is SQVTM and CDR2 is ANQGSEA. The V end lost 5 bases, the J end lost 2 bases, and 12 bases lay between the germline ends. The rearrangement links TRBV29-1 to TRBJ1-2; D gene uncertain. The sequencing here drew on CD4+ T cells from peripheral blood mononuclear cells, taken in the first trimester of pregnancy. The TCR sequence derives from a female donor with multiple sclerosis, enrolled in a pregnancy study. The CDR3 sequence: CSVYPGNNYGYTF. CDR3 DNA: TGCAGCGTTTATCCAGGAAACAACTATGGCTACACCTTC.